Below are 19 T cell receptor beta chains sequenced from a single sample in a study of regulatory T cells in long-lasting Graves disease. CDR3 regions were amplified by Arm-PCR using iRepertoire HTBI primers to build TCR beta libraries. TCRdb used MiXCR to reprocess the multiplex PCR reads, holding one entry per CDR3 protein. The table shows fewer than 450,000 distinct CDR3 sequences, with approximately 16% occurring only once. Described time point: newly diagnosed GD, antithyroid drugs for less than 3 months. RNA from PBMCs was the source of the TCR library. In addition, the sample was reused for a study of T cells in Graves' hyperthyroidism and ophthalmopathy.

The sequences come from peripheral blood mononuclear cells (PBMCs), collected at new diagnosis, from a patient treated with antithyroid drugs. These receptors were collected from a woman in her thirties or forties with Graves disease.

This clonotype was seen repeatedly, ten times or more. V gene TRBV7-9 combines with J gene TRBJ2-3, with 8 bases identical to TRBD2. CDR3 length equals 17 residues. Germline CDR1 SEHNR, CDR2 FQNEAQ (reference sequence). V trimming: 5 bases; J trimming: 2 bases; junction bases outside the gene matches: 12. The CDR3 reads CASSPYESLAATDTQYF. CDR3 bases: TGTGCCAGCAGCCCCTATGAGTCACTAGCGGCCACAGATACGCAGTATTTT.

This clonotype was detected many times. V is TRBV9 and J is TRBJ2-7; 9 bases map to TRBD2. The V gene end was trimmed by 3 bases and the J gene end by 3 bases; junction bases not matched to a gene: 4. The CDR3 totals 14 residues. Germline V gene lookup returns CDR1 SGDLS and CDR2 YYNGEE. The CDR3 sequence: CASSEWREGYEQYF. In nucleotides, the CDR3 is TGTGCCAGCAGCGAGTGGCGGGAGGGCTACGAGCAGTACTTC.

This clonotype was recorded a few times. The rearrangement uses TRBV28 and TRBJ1-5; TRBD1 is a possible D gene (6 bases). The CDR3 spans 18 residues. Germline V CDR1 and CDR2: MDHEN, SYDVKM. V was pared by 7 bases and J by 0 bases, with 22 bases between. The CDR3, as DNA: TGTGCCAGCACCCTTCCGGGGGGCAGAAGATATAGCAATCAGCCCCAGCATTTT. Its translation is CASTLPGGRRYSNQPQHF.

This clonotype was detected many times. This chain joins TRBV11-2 and TRBJ1-4, with TRBD1 identical over 9 bases. The CDR3 length is 15 residues. Germline trimming cut 3 bases from V and 7 bases from J; bases unmatched to any gene: 6. Germline V gene data show CDR1 as SGHAT and CDR2 as FQNNGV. CDR3 protein: CASSFRGQGIEKLFF. Here the CDR3 DNA reads TGTGCCAGCAGCTTCCGGGGACAGGGAATTGAAAAACTGTTTTTT.

Ten or more counts support this clonotype. The chain joins TRBV10-3 to TRBJ1-2; D not certain. Trimming stripped 10 bases from V and 1 base from J, with 16 bases between. The CDR3 runs 14 residues. Germline assignment: CDR1 ENHRY and CDR2 SYGVKD. CDR3 DNA: TGTGCCACCCAGGACCCTCGTGGTAACTATGGCTACACCTTC. It encodes CATQDPRGNYGYTF.

This clonotype was seen ten or more times. J is TRBJ2-3 and V is TRBV19; 12 positions agree with TRBD2. CDR1 is LNHDA, CDR2 SQIVND, per germline (reference sequence). Trimming removed 6 bases from V and 5 bases from J; junction bases left unmatched: 9. This CDR3 spans 16 amino acids. The chain's CDR3 is CASSPTLAGGQDTQYF. The CDR3 bases are TGTGCCAGTAGCCCAACCCTAGCGGGAGGGCAAGATACGCAGTATTTT.

This rearrangement joins TRBV7-2 to TRBJ2-7, with 14 bases identical to TRBD2. Germline CDR1 and CDR2: SGHTA and FQGNSA. CDR3 length: 16 residues. With V trimmed by 6 bases and J by 2 bases, 6 bases remained unmatched. CDR3 loop: CASRAGLAGVAYEQYF. CDR3 nucleotides: TGTGCCAGCAGAGCGGGACTAGCGGGAGTAGCCTACGAGCAGTACTTC.

V usage is TRBV28 and J usage is TRBJ2-2; 7 bases fit TRBD2. The CDR3 loop spans 19 amino acids. Germline assignment: CDR1 MDHEN and CDR2 SYDVKM. The junction had 14 bases not matched to a gene; V was cut back by 3 bases and J by 1 base. The CDR3 coding sequence is TGTGCCAGCAGTTTCCCCCGGGGATGGGGGAGGGGGAACACCGGGGAGCTGTTTTTT. It is translated as CASSFPRGWGRGNTGELFF.

This clonotype was seen a handful of times. The J gene is TRBJ2-3, the V gene TRBV19; 10 bases agree with TRBD2. V lost 0 bases to trimming and J lost 4 bases; unmatched junction nucleotides: 7. CDR1 is LNHDA, CDR2 SQIVND, per germline (reference sequence). This CDR3 has 17 amino acids. The CDR3 loop reads CASSIDSLAGVADTQYF. The CDR3 DNA reads TGTGCCAGTAGTATAGATTCCCTAGCGGGAGTGGCAGATACGCAGTATTTT. Full variable domain (rest looked up from reference TRBV19 and TRBJ2-3): DGGITQSPKYLFRKEGQNVTLSCEQNLNHDAMYWYRQDPGQGLRLIYYSQIVNDFQKGDIAEGYSVSREKKESFPLTVTSAQKNPTAFYLCASSIDSLAGVADTQYFGPGTRLTVL.

In its sample, this clonotype was seen a few times. V is TRBV4-1 and J is TRBJ1-2, with 7 bases aligning to TRBD1. CDR1 is MGHRA and CDR2 is YSYEKL in the germline V gene. V lost 3 bases, J lost 0 bases, and 4 bases stayed unmatched. CDR3 size: 15 residues. The CDR3 protein is CASSHPGTANYGYTF. The CDR3 DNA follows: TGCGCCAGCAGCCACCCCGGGACAGCTAACTATGGCTACACCTTC.

This clonotype has at least ten counts. The chain combines TRBV27 with TRBJ1-1; D might be TRBD1 (5 bases). Germline assignment: CDR1 MNHEY and CDR2 SMNVEV (reference sequence). V was cut by 4 bases and J by 1 base, with 10 bases left in between. The CDR3 spans 14 residues. The CDR3 DNA reads as TGTGCCAGCAGTTCAACTACAGGGAACACTGAAGCTTTCTTT. Its protein is CASSSTTGNTEAFF.

This rearrangement joins TRBV4-1 to TRBJ2-7; TRBD2 matches 8 bases. The trim removed 0 bases at V and 0 bases at J, leaving 1 base unmatched. The CDR3 is made up of 15 amino acids. The germline gives CDR1 MGHRA, CDR2 YSYEKL. The CDR3 loop is CASSQEAGGSYEQYF. The CDR3 DNA reads TGCGCCAGCAGCCAAGAGGCGGGGGGCTCCTACGAGCAGTACTTC.

The sample holds many counts of this clonotype. The chain has TRBV28 and TRBJ2-2, with D possibly TRBD1 on 6 matching bases. The CDR3 has 16 amino acids. From germline, CDR1 is MDHEN and CDR2 SYDVKM. Trimming left V 5 bases short and J 3 bases short, with 16 bases between. Here the CDR3 DNA reads TGTGCCAGCAGTCCCATACACAGGGCGGACACCGGGGAGCTGTTTTTT. It translates to CASSPIHRADTGELFF.

The V and J genes are TRBV5-4 and TRBJ2-4, with D perhaps TRBD1 (6 bases). This CDR3 region has 13 residues. The V end lost 0 bases, the J end lost 9 bases, and 10 bases lay between the germline ends. Germline CDR1 and CDR2: SGHNT and YYREEE (reference sequence). The CDR3 sequence is CASSLGQGSIQYF. In nucleotides, the CDR3 is TGTGCCAGCAGCTTGGGGCAGGGGAGCATTCAGTACTTC. Filled out from reference TRBV5-4 and TRBJ2-4, the complete variable domain reads ETGVTQSPTHLIKTRGQQVTLRCSSQSGHNTVSWYQQALGQGPQFIFQYYREEENGRGNFPPRFSGLQFPNYSSELNVNALELDDSALYLCASSLGQGSIQYFGAGTRLSVL.

CDR3 in DNA: TGTGCCAGCAGCAGAACAAGTGGTGAGCAGTTCTTC. As protein: CASSRTSGEQFF. This chain joins TRBV7-2 and TRBJ2-1, with D unclear. This CDR3 is 12 amino acids long. CDR1 and CDR2 (germline): SGHTA, FQGNSA. Trimming cost V 5 bases and J 9 bases, with 11 bases left between them. Together with reference TRBV7-2 and TRBJ2-1, the CDR3 gives the full variable domain: GAGVSQSPSNKVTEKGKDVELRCDPISGHTALYWYRQSLGQGLEFLIYFQGNSAPDKSGLPSDRFSAERTGGSVSTLTIQRTQQEDSAVYLCASSRTSGEQFFGPGTRLTVL.

There are many counts of this clonotype. The V and J genes are TRBV2 and TRBJ2-2, with D possibly TRBD2 on 5 matching bases. Germline V gene lookup returns CDR1 SNHLY and CDR2 FYNNEI. The length of the CDR3 is 15 residues. V lost 2 bases and J 4 bases, leaving 11 bases between the germline ends. The CDR3 protein is CASSELASFTGELFF. The CDR3 nucleotides are TGTGCCAGCAGTGAATTGGCTAGCTTCACCGGGGAGCTGTTTTTT. The variable domain in full, completed from reference TRBV2 and TRBJ2-2, reads EPEVTQTPSHQVTQMGQEVILRCVPISNHLYFYWYRQILGQKVEFLVSFYNNEISEKSEIFDDQFSVERPDGSNFTLKIRSTKLEDSAMYFCASSELASFTGELFFGEGSRLTVL.

This clonotype was found many times. This chain uses TRBV7-3 with TRBJ1-1; D is uncertain. The CDR3 contains 16 residues. V was cut by 4 bases and J by 4 bases, with 19 bases left in between. Germline V CDR1 and CDR2: SGHTA, FQGTGA. CDR3: CASSSRGGVGITEAFF. The DNA for the CDR3 is TGTGCCAGCAGCTCCCGAGGCGGAGTAGGTATCACTGAAGCTTTCTTT.

J is TRBJ2-1 and V is TRBV29-1; 7 bases map to TRBD1. Trimming at V came to 3 bases and at J to 5 bases, leaving 1 base not matched to a gene. The germline V gene encodes CDR1 SQVTM and CDR2 ANQGSEA. The CDR3 totals 12 residues. Written as DNA, the CDR3 is TGCAGCGTTGATGGGACAGACAATGAGCAGTTCTTC. It translates to CSVDGTDNEQFF.

This clonotype occurred many times. The genes are TRBV30 and TRBJ1-1; no clear D gene. This CDR3 comprises 11 residues. V dropped 2 bases and J dropped 5 bases, with 6 bases sitting between them. Germline CDR1 reads GTSNPN; CDR2 reads SVGIG (reference sequence). The CDR3 loop is CAWSWETEAFF. The CDR3, as DNA: TGTGCCTGGAGTTGGGAGACTGAAGCTTTCTTT. The full variable domain, in which reference TRBV30 and TRBJ1-1 provide the parts outside the CDR3, is SQTIHQWPATLVQPVGSPLSLECTVEGTSNPNLYWYRQAAGRGLQLLFYSVGIGQISSEVPQNLSASRPQDRQFILSSKKLLLSDSGFYLCAWSWETEAFFGQGTRLTVV.